Listed here are 9 T cell receptor beta chains from one sample, sequenced in a study of blood T cell repertoires in COVID-19. Data came from immunoSEQ multiplex PCR; TCRdb stores just in-frame clones and leaves some out. This sample has approximately 200,000 clones, with around 80% found just once. The sequencing input was peripheral blood. Receptors originate from a human donor with acute or convalescent COVID-19. The donor label of this sample is uncertain.

The rearrangement joins TRBV6-5 to TRBJ2-5; tentative D call: TRBD1 (6 bases). CDR1 and CDR2 (germline): MNHEY, SVGAGI. V lost 7 bases and J 3 bases, leaving 18 bases between the germline ends. The CDR3 consists of 15 residues. The CDR3 region is CASTRHSAGEETQYF. CDR3 bases: TGTGCCAGCACCAGGCACTCTGCAGGGGAAGAGACCCAGTACTTC.

V is TRBV19 and J is TRBJ2-5, with 10 bases lining up with TRBD1. CDR1 and CDR2 (germline): LNHDA, SQIVND (reference sequence). J gave up 4 bases and V 5 bases, and 13 bases lay outside the gene matches. This CDR3 has 17 amino acids. The CDR3, as DNA: TGTGCCAGTAGTCCCAGGACAGGGGGTAGGGCGAGAGAGACCCAGTACTTC. This codes for CASSPRTGGRARETQYF.

The rearrangement links TRBV5-1 to TRBJ2-1, with 12 bases that match TRBD2. Germline V CDR1 and CDR2: SGHRS, YFSETQ. Germline trimming cut 0 bases from V and 7 bases from J; bases unmatched to any gene: 2. This CDR3 is built from 15 residues. CDR3 sequence (DNA): TGCGCCAGCAGCTTGGCTAGCGGGAGGGCTAATGAGCAGTTCTTC. Protein sequence: CASSLASGRANEQFF.

This chain connects TRBV11-2 to TRBJ1-2; D remains ambiguous. Trimming cost V 0 bases and J 5 bases, with 7 bases left between them. CDR3 length: 13 residues. Per germline, CDR1 SGHAT and CDR2 FQNNGV. The CDR3 bases are TGTGCCAGCAGCTTAGACGACGGGTATGGCTACACCTTC. Protein sequence: CASSLDDGYGYTF.

The CDR3 is CASSLTASSPLDNSPLHF. CDR3 bases: TGTGCCAGCTCACTGACGGCCAGCTCACCCCTAGATAATTCACCCCTCCACTTT. The chain employs TRBV18 and TRBJ1-6; D is unclear. Trimming removed 4 bases from V and 5 bases from J, with 21 bases in between. CDR1 and CDR2 (germline): KGHSH, LQKENI. CDR3 length equals 18 residues.

The chain combines TRBV19 with TRBJ1-2, with a weak D call TRBD1 (6 bases). The germline CDR1 and CDR2 sequences are LNHDA and SQIVND (reference sequence). Trimming took off 1 base at V and 5 bases at J, with 14 bases between the two ends. The length of the CDR3 is 15 residues. CDR3 loop: CASSIVLGARYGYTF. CDR3 coding DNA: TGTGCCAGTAGTATAGTCCTGGGGGCGCGGTATGGCTACACCTTC.

The chain recombines TRBV6-5 with TRBJ1-2; 9 bases match TRBD1. This CDR3 spans 13 amino acids. V shed 6 bases, J shed 5 bases, and the junction held 4 bases outside the gene matches. Germline V lookup: CDR1 MNHEY, CDR2 SVGAGI. CDR3 in DNA: TGTGCCAGCAGGGGGGACAGGGATTATGGCTACACCTTC. Protein product: CASRGDRDYGYTF.

The V call is TRBV11-2, the J call TRBJ2-7; 9 bases fit TRBD2. Germline V gives CDR1 SGHAT, CDR2 FQNNGV. The CDR3 has 16 residues. Trimming cost V 3 bases and J 3 bases; bases outside gene matches: 9. CDR3 DNA sequence: TGTGCCAGCAGCTTGGGTTCCGGGACTAGCAGCTACGAGCAGTACTTC. It yields the protein CASSLGSGTSSYEQYF.

J is TRBJ2-6 and V is TRBV29-1, with no clear D. Trimming removed 4 bases at V and 0 bases at J, with 4 bases between. CDR1 and CDR2 (germline): SQVTM, ANQGSEA. The CDR3 runs to 13 residues. The CDR3 loop reads CSVGPSGANVLTF. Written as DNA, the CDR3 is TGCAGCGTTGGGCCCTCTGGGGCCAACGTCCTGACTTTC.